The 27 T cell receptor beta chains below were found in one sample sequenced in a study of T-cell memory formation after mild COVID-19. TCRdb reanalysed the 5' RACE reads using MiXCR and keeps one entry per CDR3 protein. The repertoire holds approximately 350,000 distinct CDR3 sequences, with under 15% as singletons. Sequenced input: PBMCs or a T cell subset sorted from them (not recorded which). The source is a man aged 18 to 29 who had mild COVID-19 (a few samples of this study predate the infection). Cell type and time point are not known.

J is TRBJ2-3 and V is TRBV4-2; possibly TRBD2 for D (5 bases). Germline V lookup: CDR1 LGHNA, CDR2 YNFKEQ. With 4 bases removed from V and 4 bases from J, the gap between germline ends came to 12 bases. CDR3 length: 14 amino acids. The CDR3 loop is CASSPAGQPDTQYF. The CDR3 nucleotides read TGTGCCAGCAGCCCCGCGGGTCAGCCAGATACGCAGTATTTT.

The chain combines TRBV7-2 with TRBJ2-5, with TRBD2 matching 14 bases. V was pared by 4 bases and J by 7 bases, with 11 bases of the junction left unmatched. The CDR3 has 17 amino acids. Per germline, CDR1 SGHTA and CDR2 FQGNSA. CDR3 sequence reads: CASSSTGTSGGAGTQYF. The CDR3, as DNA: TGTGCCAGCAGCTCCACCGGGACTAGCGGGGGCGCGGGGACCCAGTACTTC.

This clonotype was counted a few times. The CDR3 is CSVVRMTGTTEAFF. The DNA of the CDR3 is TGCAGCGTTGTCAGGATGACAGGGACCACTGAAGCTTTCTTT. The rearrangement links TRBV29-1 to TRBJ1-1; 7 bases are a match to TRBD1. This CDR3 region has 14 residues. After removal of 4 bases from V and 4 bases from J, the junction contained 9 bases not matched to a gene. Germline V gene data show CDR1 as SQVTM and CDR2 as ANQGSEA. Full variable domain (rest looked up from reference TRBV29-1 and TRBJ1-1): SAVISQKPSRDICQRGTSLTIQCQVDSQVTMMFWYRQQPGQSLTLIATANQGSEATYESGFVIDKFPISRPNLTFSTLTVSNMSPEDSSIYLCSVVRMTGTTEAFFGQGTRLTVV.

The CDR3 loop is CSASRGANTEAFF. As DNA, the CDR3 is TGCAGTGCTAGTCGGGGTGCGAACACTGAAGCTTTCTTT. The chain carries TRBV20-1 and TRBJ1-1; the D is unclear. This CDR3 has 13 residues. In germline, CDR1 is DFQATT, CDR2 SNEGSKA (reference sequence). Trimming removed 3 bases from V and 1 base from J, with 9 bases in between.

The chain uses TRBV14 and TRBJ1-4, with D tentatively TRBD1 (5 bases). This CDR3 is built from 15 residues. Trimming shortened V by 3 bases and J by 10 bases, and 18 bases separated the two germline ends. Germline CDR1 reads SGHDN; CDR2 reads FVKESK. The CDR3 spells CASSQLAGNMGKLFF. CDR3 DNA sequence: TGTGCCAGCAGCCAGCTGGCAGGGAACATGGGAAAACTGTTTTTT. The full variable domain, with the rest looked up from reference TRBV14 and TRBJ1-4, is EAGVTQFPSHSVIEKGQTVTLRCDPISGHDNLYWYRRVMGKEIKFLLHFVKESKQDESGMPNNRFLAERTGGTYSTLKVQPAELEDSGVYFCASSQLAGNMGKLFFGSGTQLSVL.

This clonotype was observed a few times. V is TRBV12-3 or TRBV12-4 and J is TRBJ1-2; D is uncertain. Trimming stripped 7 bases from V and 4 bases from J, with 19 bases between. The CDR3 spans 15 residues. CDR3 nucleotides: TGTGCCAGCACCCGTAGTACGCCGATCCGCTATGGCTACACCTTC. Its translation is CASTRSTPIRYGYTF.

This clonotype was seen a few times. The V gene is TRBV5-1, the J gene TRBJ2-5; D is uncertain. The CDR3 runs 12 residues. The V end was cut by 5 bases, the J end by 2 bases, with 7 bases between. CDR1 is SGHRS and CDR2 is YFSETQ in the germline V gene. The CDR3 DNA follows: TGCGCCAGCAGTACCCAGCAAGAGACCCAGTACTTC. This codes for CASSTQQETQYF. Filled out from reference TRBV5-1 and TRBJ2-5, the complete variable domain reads KAGVTQTPRYLIKTRGQQVTLSCSPISGHRSVSWYQQTPGQGLQFLFEYFSETQRNKGNFPGRFSGRQFSNSRSEMNVSTLELGDSALYLCASSTQQETQYFGPGTRLLVL.

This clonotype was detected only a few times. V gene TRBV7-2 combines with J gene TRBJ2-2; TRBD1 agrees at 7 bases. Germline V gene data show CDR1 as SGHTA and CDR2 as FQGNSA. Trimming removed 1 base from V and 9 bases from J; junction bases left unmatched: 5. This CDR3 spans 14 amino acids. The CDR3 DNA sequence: TGTGCCAGCAGCTTAGATGACAGGGAGCGGGAGCTGTTTTTT. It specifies CASSLDDRERELFF.

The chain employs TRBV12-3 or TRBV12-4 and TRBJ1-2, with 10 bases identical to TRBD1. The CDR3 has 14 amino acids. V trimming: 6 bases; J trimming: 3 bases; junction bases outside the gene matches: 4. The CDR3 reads CASRSTGGDYGYTF. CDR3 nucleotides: TGTGCCAGCAGGTCGACAGGGGGCGACTATGGCTACACCTTC.

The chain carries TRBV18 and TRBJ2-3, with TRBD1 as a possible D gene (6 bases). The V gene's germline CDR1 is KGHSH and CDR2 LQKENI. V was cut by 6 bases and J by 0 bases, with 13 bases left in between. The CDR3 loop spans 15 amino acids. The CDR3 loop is CASSQRTESTDTQYF. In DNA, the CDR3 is TGTGCCAGCTCGCAAAGGACAGAAAGCACAGATACGCAGTATTTT.

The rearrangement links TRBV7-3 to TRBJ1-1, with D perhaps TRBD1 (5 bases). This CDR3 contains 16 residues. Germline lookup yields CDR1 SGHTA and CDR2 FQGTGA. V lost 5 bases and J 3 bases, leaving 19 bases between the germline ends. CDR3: CASSPSEGLIDTEAFF. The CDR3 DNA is TGTGCCAGCAGCCCATCGGAGGGGTTGATCGACACTGAAGCTTTCTTT.

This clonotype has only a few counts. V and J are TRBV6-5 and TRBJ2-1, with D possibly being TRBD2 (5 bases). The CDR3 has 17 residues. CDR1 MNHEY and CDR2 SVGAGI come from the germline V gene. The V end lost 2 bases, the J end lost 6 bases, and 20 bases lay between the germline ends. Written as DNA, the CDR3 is TGTGCCAGCAGTTACATCGCCGCGGCAGCGGAGACCAATGAGCAGTTCTTC. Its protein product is CASSYIAAAAETNEQFF.

CDR3 loop: CASSYGTGAVEAFF. CDR3 in DNA: TGTGCCAGCAGTTATGGGACAGGGGCGGTTGAAGCTTTCTTT. V is TRBV6-6 and J is TRBJ1-1; 10 nucleotides match TRBD1. The germline V gene has CDR1 MNHNY and CDR2 SVGAGI (reference sequence). The ends lost 3 bases at V and 7 bases at J; junction bases unmatched: 5. There are 14 residues in the CDR3.

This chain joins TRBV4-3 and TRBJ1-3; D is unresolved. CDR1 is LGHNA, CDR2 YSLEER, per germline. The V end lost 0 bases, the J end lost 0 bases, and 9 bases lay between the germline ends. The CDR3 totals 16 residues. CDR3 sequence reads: CASSQDWVGSGNTIYF. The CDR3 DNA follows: TGCGCCAGCAGCCAAGATTGGGTTGGCTCTGGAAACACCATATATTTT.

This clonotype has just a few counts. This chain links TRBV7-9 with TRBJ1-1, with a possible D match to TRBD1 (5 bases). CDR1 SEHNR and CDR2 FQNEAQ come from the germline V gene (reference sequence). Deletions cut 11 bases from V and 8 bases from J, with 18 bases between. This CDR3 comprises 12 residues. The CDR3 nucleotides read TGTGCCTGCCGACAGAAAGATCAGGAAGCTTTCTTT. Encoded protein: CACRQKDQEAFF. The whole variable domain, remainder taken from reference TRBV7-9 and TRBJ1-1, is DTGVSQNPRHKITKRGQNVTFRCDPISEHNRLYWYRQTLGQGPEFLTYFQNEAQLEKSRLLSDRFSAERPKGSFSTLEIQRTEQGDSAMYLCACRQKDQEAFFGQGTRLTVV.

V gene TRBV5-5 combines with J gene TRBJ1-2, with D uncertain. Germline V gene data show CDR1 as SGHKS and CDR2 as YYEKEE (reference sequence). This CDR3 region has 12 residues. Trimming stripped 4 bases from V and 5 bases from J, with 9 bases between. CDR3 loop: CASSGRLYGYTF. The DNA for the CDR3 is TGTGCCAGCAGCGGAAGACTTTATGGCTACACCTTC. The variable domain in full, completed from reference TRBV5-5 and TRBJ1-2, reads DAGVTQSPTHLIKTRGQQVTLRCSPISGHKSVSWYQQVLGQGPQFIFQYYEKEERGRGNFPDRFSARQFPNYSSELNVNALLLGDSALYLCASSGRLYGYTFGSGTRLTVV.

CDR3 region: CASSLVGRGAYNEQFF. CDR3 DNA: TGTGCCAGCAGCTTAGTGGGCAGGGGGGCCTACAATGAGCAGTTCTTC. The rearrangement links TRBV7-9 to TRBJ2-1, with D perhaps matching TRBD1 (7 bases). Germline assignment: CDR1 SEHNR and CDR2 FQNEAQ (reference sequence). The CDR3 length is 16 residues. V was clipped by 1 base and J by 2 bases, with 12 bases between them.

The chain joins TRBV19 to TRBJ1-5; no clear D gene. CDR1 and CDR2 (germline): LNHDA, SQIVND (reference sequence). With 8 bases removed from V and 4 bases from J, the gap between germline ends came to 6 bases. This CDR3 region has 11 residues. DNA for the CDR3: TGTGCCAGTGGGGTGAATCAGCCCCAGCATTTT. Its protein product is CASGVNQPQHF.

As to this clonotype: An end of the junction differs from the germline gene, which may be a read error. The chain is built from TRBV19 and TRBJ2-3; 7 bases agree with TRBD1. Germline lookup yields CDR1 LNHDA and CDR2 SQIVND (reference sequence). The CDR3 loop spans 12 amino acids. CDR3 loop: CASSPRVGTAKF. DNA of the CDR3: TGTGCCAGTAGTCCCCGAGTTGGGACAGCTAAATTT.

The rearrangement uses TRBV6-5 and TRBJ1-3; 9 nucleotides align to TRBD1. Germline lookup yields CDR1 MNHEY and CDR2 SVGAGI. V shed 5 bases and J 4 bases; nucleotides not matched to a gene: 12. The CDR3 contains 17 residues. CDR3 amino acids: CASSPAPGQGGGNTIYF. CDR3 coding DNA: TGTGCCAGCAGTCCGGCTCCGGGACAGGGAGGCGGAAACACCATATATTTT.

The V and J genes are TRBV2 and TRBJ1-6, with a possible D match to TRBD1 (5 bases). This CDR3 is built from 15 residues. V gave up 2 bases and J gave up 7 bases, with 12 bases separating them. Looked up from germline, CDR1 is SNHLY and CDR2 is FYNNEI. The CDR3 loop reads CASSESTVPNSPLHF. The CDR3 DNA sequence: TGTGCCAGCAGTGAATCGACAGTTCCAAATTCACCCCTCCACTTT.

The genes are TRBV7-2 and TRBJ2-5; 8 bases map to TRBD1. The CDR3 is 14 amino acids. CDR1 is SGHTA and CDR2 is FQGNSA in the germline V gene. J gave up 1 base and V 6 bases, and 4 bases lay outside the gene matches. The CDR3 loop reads CASRKTGGQETQYF. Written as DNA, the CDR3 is TGTGCCAGCAGGAAAACAGGGGGCCAAGAGACCCAGTACTTC. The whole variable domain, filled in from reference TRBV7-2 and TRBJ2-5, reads GAGVSQSPSNKVTEKGKDVELRCDPISGHTALYWYRQSLGQGLEFLIYFQGNSAPDKSGLPSDRFSAERTGGSVSTLTIQRTQQEDSAVYLCASRKTGGQETQYFGPGTRLLVL.

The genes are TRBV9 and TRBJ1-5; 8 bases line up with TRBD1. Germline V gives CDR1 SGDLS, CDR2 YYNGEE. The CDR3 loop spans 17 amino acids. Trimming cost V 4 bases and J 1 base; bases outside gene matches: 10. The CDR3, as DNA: TGTGCCAGCAGCCAGGGGGCTGGGGAATTCAGCAATCAGCCCCAGCATTTT. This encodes CASSQGAGEFSNQPQHF.

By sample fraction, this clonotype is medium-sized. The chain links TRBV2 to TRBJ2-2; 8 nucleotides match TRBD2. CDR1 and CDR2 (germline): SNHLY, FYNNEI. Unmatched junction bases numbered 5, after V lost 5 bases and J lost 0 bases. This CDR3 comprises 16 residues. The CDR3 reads CASSRTSGANTGELFF. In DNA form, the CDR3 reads TGTGCCAGCAGTCGCACTAGCGGAGCGAACACCGGGGAGCTGTTTTTT.

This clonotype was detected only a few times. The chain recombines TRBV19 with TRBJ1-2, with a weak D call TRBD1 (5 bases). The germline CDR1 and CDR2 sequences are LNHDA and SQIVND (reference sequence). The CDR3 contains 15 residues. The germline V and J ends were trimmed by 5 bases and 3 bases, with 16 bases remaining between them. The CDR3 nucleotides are TGTGCCAGTAGTTCGAGGAGGGGAATCGACTATGGCTACACCTTC. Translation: CASSSRRGIDYGYTF.

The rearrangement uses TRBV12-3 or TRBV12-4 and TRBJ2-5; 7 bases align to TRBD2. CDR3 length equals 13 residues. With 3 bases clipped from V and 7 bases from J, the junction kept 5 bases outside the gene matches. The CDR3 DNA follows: TGTGCCAGCAGTTTTCTTGGGGAGGGGACCCAGTACTTC. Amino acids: CASSFLGEGTQYF.

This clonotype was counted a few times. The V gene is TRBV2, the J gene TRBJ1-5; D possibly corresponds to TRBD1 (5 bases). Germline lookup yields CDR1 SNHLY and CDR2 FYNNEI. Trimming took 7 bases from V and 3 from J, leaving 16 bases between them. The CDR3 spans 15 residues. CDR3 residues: CASNKWGGDNQPQHF. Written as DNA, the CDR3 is TGTGCCAGCAACAAATGGGGAGGGGACAATCAGCCCCAGCATTTT.